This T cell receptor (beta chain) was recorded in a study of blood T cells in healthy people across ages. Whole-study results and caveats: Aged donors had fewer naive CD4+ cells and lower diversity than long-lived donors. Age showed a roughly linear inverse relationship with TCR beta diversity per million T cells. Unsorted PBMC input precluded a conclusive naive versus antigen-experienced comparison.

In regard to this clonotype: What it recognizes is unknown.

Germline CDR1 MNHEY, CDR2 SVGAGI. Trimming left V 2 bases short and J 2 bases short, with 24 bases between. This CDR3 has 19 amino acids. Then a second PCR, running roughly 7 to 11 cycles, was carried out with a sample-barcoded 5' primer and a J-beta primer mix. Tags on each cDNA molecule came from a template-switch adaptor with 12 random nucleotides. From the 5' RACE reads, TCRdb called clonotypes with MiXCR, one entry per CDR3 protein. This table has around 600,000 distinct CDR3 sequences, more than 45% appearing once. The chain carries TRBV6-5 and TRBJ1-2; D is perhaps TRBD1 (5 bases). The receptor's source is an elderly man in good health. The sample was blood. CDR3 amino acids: CASSYPRAGGEEVNYGYTF. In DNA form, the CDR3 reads TGTGCCAGCAGTTACCCCCGCGCGGGGGGAGAAGAGGTGAACTATGGCTACACCTTC.